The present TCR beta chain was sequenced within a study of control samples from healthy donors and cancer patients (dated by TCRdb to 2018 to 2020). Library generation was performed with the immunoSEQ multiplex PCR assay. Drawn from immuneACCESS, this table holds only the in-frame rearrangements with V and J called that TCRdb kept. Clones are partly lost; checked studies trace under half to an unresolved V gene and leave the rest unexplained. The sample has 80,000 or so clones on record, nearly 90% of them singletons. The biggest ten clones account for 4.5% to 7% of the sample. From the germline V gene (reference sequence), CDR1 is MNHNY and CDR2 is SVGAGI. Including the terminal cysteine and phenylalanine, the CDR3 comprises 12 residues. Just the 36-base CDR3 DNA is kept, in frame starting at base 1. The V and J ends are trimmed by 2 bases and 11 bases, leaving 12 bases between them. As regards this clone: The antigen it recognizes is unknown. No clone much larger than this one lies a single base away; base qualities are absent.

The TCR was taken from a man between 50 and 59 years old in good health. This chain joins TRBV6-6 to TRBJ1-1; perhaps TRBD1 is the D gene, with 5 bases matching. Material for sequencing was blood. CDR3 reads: CASSYPREGAFF. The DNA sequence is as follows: TGTGCCAGCAGTTACCCCAGGGAGGGGGCTTTCTTT.